This record concerns one T cell receptor beta chain sequence. What it binds is unknown. Libraries were prepared by immunoSEQ multiplex PCR; TCRdb keeps only in-frame clonotypes and omits some of them. The sample has around 30,000 clones, more than 85% seen once. The sample comes from a study of graft-versus-host responses after intestinal transplantation. This CDR3 contains 12 residues. Germline values: CDR1 MNHNS, CDR2 SASEGT. V lost 6 bases and J 0 bases, leaving 6 bases between the germline ends. Study conclusions and caveats: GvH clones were identified in recipient marrow, with some first appearing in ileum or blood.

This receptor was identified in a human patient who received an intestinal transplant, so some T cells may come from the graft donor. The source was PBMCs, collected roughly 62 days after intestinal transplant. This chain links TRBV6-1 with TRBJ2-7; tentatively, D is TRBD1 (6 bases). The CDR3 DNA reads as TGTGCCAGCAGGGACAGCTCCTACGAGCAGTACTTC. Protein product: CASRDSSYEQYF.